This TCR beta chain was retrieved from a study of T cell responses to AZD1222 COVID-19 vaccine. Study-wide findings and caveats: Spike was spanned by vaccine-associated CD4 TCRs, with dominance at 160-218 and 743-854. Clonal diversity may have been underestimated in mostly white British donors. An increase in Spike-specific TCR breadth and depth was observed after two AZD1222 doses. The study reported that nearly half of spike-specific TCRs target unmutated variant regions.

Only in-frame clones appear in the TCRdb table, and some are missing; sequencing was by immunoSEQ multiplex PCR. This table holds some 180,000 clones, around nine tenths found once. This CDR3 region has 15 residues. Looked up from germline, CDR1 is SGHAT and CDR2 is FQNNGV. The germline V and J ends were trimmed by 2 bases and 4 bases, with 14 bases remaining between them. Note on this clone: Its antigen is not known.

Sequenced material: peripheral blood, taken 28 days after the second dose of the MenACWY control vaccine. This sequence joins TRBV11-2 and TRBJ1-1; D is undetermined. The TCR sequence derives from an adult who received the MenACWY meningococcal vaccine as a control. The CDR3 spells CASSLYPGMSTEAFF. CDR3 coding DNA: TGTGCCAGCAGCTTATATCCGGGGATGAGCACTGAAGCTTTCTTT. The variable domain in full, with the rest retrieved from reference TRBV11-2 and TRBJ1-1, is EAGVAQSPRYKIIEKRQSVAFWCNPISGHATLYWYQQILGQGPKLLIQFQNNGVVDDSQLPKDRFSAERLKGVDSTLKIQPAKLEDSAVYLCASSLYPGMSTEAFFGQGTRLTVV.